A selection of T cell receptor beta chains follows, all from one sample in a study of cytomegalovirus exposure and HLA in healthy donors. This table comes from immunoSEQ multiplex PCR, and its TCRdb copy is limited to in-frame clones, with some not included. Among about 180,000 clones listed, roughly 86% were seen once. Sequenced material: PBMCs. These receptor sequences come from a man between 18 and 29 years old in good health and CMV-seropositive. The CDR3 runs from the conserved cysteine through the conserved F or W.

V: TRBV29-1
CDR3: CSVPILYFGGGYTF

V: TRBV7-2
CDR3: CASSLRTSGPRQGPYEQYF

V: TRBV10-3
CDR3: CAISGQENTEAFF

V: TRBV2
CDR3: CASSGTILYEQYF

V: TRBV4-2
CDR3: CASSQLLRRSPYEQYF

V: TRBV4-3
CDR3: CASSQDWGTGRFSYTF

V: TRBV4-3
CDR3: CASSVTREGFNEQFF

V: TRBV4-3
CDR3: CASSPSYRGVNEKLFF

V: TRBV29-1
CDR3: CSVNPGTHEAFF

V: TRBV29-1
CDR3: CSVEERLAGNYEQYF

V: TRBV6-5
CDR3: CASSYSQDYLGEQYF

V: TRBV5-1
CDR3: CASSPAGQVTDTQYF

V: TRBV7-2
CDR3: CTSSLAGPSDQYF

V: TRBV7-2
CDR3: CASSQRGQRGYTF

V: TRBV7-2
CDR3: CASSLGVGRVAEAFF

V: TRBV28
CDR3: CASSFTGGPVREQYF

V: TRBV19
CDR3: CASSRTGDSYEQYF

V: TRBV4-2
CDR3: CASSQVSGMEYF

V: TRBV28
CDR3: CASSLFSDREAFF

V: TRBV28
CDR3: CATQRNRGAYNEQFF

V: TRBV7-3
CDR3: CASSLGVSTEVLF

V: TRBV7-9
CDR3: CASSFDAAVNSPLHF

V: TRBV6-1
CDR3: CASSGTGQETQYF

V: TRBV9
CDR3: CASSVGGMGEKLFF

V: TRBV7-8
CDR3: CASSLYGGAQLPQHF

V: TRBV29-1
CDR3: CSVEGGEASGTQYF

V: TRBV19
CDR3: CASSIGGGITREQYF

V: TRBV25-1
CDR3: CASSESTSGRDNEQFF

V: TRBV2
CDR3: CASSDPRGLYTYEQYF

V: TRBV7-9
CDR3: CASSLVAGMNTEAFF

V: TRBV6-6
CDR3: CASSYERGGDYGEQFF

V: TRBV5-1
CDR3: CASSLPSYEQYF

V: TRBV20-1
CDR3: CSAPDRGQQFF

V: TRBV7-6
CDR3: CASSLLGGLSSYEQYF

V: TRBV4-2
CDR3: CASSQDAGGSSYNEQFF

V: TRBV19
CDR3: CASSIGWRSFVNTEAFF

V: TRBV5-6
CDR3: CASTHDGGGPYGYTF

V: TRBV28
CDR3: CASKKGASYEQYF

V: TRBV18
CDR3: CASQTQGATTEGEAFF

V: TRBV6-4
CDR3: CASSDSLDTGELFF

V: TRBV5-1
CDR3: CASSSTPNEQFF

V: TRBV18
CDR3: CASSSLAGPNNEQFF

V: TRBV5-1
CDR3: CASSPGQTNTEAFF

V: TRBV30
CDR3: CAWSPRTGNNEKLFF

V: TRBV27
CDR3: CASSSPGTGAETQYF

V: TRBV7-9
CDR3: CASSSIRTGPIQYF

V: TRBV6-5
CDR3: CASSSRGVGNEQFF

V: TRBV5-1
CDR3: CASSRDSPSYNEQFF

V: TRBV30
CDR3: CAWSVPWGFGPGNTIYF

V: TRBV2
CDR3: CARGDGGLAGGSSSDTQYF

V: TRBV11-2
CDR3: CASSLDEEIYGYTF

V: TRBV27
CDR3: CASSLYRSSYEQYF

V: TRBV6-5
CDR3: CASRTGSETEAFF

V: TRBV7-6
CDR3: CASSTAGGAYNEQFF

V: TRBV9
CDR3: CASSVDREVLNTEAFF

V: TRBV5-1
CDR3: CASSLEVGSSYNEQFF

V: TRBV4-2
CDR3: CASSQEAAGGWQETQYF

V: TRBV28
CDR3: CASSPVSGRSYEQYF